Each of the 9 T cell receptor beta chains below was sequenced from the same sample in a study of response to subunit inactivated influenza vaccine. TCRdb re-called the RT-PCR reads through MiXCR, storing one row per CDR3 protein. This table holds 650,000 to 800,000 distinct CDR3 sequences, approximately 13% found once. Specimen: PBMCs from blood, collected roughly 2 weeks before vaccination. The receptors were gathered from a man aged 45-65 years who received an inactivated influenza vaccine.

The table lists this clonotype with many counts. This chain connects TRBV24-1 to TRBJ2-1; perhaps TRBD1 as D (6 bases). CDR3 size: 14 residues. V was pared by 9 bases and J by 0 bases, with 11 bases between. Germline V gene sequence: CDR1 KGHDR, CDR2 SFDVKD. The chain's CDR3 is CATQGLDSYNEQFF. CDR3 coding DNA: TGTGCCACCCAGGGGCTGGACTCCTACAATGAGCAGTTCTTC.

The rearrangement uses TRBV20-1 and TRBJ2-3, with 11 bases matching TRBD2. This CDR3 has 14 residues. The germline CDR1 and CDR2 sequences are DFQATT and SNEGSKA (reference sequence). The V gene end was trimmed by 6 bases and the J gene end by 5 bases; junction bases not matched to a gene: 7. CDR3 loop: CSAIAGGPLDTQYF. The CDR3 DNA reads TGCAGTGCAATAGCGGGGGGGCCGCTAGATACGCAGTATTTT.

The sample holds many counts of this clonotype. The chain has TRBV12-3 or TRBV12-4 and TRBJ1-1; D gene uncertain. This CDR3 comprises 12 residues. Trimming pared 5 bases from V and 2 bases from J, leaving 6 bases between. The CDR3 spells CASSSPNTEAFF. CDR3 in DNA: TGTGCCAGCAGTAGCCCAAACACTGAAGCTTTCTTT.

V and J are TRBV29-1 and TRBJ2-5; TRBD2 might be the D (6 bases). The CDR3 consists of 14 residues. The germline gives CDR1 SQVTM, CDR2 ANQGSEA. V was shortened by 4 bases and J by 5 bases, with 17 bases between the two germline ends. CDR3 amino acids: CSVAPTRRLETQYF. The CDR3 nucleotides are TGCAGCGTTGCCCCGACTAGGAGGTTGGAGACCCAGTACTTC.

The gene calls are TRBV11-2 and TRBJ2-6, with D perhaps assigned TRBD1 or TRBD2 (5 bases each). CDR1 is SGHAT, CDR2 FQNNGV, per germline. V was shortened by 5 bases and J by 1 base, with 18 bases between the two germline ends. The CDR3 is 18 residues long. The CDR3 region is CASSAGRDRNSGANVLTF. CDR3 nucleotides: TGTGCCAGCAGCGCAGGCCGGGACCGGAATTCTGGGGCCAACGTCCTGACTTTC.

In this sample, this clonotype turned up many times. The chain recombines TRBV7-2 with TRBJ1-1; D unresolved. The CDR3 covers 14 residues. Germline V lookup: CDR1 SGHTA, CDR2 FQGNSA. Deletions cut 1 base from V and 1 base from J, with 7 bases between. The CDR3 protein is CASSLVVRNTEAFF. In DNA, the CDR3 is TGTGCCAGCAGCTTAGTTGTCAGGAACACTGAAGCTTTCTTT.

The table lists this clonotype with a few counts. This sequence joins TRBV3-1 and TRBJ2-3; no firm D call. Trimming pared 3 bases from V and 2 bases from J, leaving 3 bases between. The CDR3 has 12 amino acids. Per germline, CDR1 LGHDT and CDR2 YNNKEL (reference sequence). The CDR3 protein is CASSQNTDTQYF. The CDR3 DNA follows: TGTGCCAGCAGCCAGAACACAGATACGCAGTATTTT.

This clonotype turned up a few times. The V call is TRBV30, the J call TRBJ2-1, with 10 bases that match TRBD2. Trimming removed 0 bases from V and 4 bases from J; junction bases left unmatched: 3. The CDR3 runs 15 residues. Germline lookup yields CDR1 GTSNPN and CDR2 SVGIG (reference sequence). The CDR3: CAWSVVAGGYNEQFF. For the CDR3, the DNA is TGTGCCTGGAGTGTAGTAGCGGGGGGTTACAATGAGCAGTTCTTC.

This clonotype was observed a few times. The CDR3 nucleotides read TGTGCCAGCAGACAGGACAGCCTTAATTCACCCCTCCACTTT. Protein sequence: CASRQDSLNSPLHF. The chain carries TRBV5-6 and TRBJ1-6; D possibly corresponds to TRBD1 (6 bases). Trimming removed 5 bases from V and 6 bases from J, with 12 bases in between. Germline values: CDR1 SGHDT, CDR2 YYEEEE. CDR3 length equals 14 residues.